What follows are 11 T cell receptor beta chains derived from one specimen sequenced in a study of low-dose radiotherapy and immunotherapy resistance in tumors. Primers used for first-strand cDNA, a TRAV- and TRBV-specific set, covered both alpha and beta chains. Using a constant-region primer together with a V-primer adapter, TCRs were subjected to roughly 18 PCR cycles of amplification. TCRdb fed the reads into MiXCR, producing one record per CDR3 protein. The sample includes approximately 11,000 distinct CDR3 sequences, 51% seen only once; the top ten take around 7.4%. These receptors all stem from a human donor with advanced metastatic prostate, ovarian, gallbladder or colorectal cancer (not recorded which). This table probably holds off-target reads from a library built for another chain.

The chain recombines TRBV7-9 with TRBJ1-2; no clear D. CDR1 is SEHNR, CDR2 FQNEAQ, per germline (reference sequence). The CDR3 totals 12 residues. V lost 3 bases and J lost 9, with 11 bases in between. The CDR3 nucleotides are TGTGCCAGCAGCTTCCGACCGCCACGCTACACCTTC. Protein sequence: CASSFRPPRYTF.

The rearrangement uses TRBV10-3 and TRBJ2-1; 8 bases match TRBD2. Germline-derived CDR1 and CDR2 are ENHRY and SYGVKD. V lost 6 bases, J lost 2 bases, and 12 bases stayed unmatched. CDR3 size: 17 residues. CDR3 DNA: TGTGCCATCAGCCCTCTGGGCGGGAGGACAGCCTACAATGAGCAGTTCTTC. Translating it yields CAISPLGGRTAYNEQFF.

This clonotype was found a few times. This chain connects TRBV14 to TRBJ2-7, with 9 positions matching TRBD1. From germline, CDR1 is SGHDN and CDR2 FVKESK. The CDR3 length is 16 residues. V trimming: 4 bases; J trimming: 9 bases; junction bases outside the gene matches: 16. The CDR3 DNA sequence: TGTGCCAGCAGCCCCAAAAGGGGACAGGGACGGAGTGGGCAGTACTTC. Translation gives CASSPKRGQGRSGQYF.

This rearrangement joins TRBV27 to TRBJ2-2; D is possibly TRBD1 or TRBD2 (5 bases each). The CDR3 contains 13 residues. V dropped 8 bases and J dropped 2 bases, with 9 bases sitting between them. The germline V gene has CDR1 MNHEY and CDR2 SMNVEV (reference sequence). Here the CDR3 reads CASWDGNTGELFF. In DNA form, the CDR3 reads TGTGCCAGCTGGGACGGCAACACCGGGGAGCTGTTTTTT.

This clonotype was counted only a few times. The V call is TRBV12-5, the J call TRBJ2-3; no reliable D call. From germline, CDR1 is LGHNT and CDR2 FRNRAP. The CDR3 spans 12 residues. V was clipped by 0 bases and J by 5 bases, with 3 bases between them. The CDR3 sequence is CASGLVVDTQYF. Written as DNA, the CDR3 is TGTGCTAGTGGTTTGGTAGTAGATACGCAGTATTTT. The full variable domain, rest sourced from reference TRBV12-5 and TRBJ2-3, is DARVTQTPRHKVTEMGQEVTMRCQPILGHNTVFWYRQTMMQGLELLAYFRNRAPLDDSGMPKDRFSAEMPDATLATLKIQPSEPRDSAVYFCASGLVVDTQYFGPGTRLTVL.

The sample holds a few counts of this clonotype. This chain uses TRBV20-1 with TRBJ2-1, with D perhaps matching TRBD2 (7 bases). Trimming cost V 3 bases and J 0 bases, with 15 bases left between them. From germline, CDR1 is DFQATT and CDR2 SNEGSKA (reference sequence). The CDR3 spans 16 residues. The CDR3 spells CSARGGRGASYNEQFF. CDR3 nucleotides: TGCAGTGCTAGGGGGGGTCGGGGGGCCTCCTACAATGAGCAGTTCTTC.

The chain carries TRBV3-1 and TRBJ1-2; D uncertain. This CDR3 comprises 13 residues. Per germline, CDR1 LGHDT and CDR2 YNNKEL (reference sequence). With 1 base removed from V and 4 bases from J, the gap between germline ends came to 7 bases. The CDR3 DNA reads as TGTGCCAGCAGCCAAGGAGCAGGCTATGGCTACACCTTC. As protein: CASSQGAGYGYTF.

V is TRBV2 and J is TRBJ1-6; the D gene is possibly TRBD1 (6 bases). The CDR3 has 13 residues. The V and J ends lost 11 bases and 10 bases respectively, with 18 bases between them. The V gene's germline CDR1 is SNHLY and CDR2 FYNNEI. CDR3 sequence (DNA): TGTGCCGGAACACGGGACATGGGATCACCCCTCCACTTT. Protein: CAGTRDMGSPLHF.

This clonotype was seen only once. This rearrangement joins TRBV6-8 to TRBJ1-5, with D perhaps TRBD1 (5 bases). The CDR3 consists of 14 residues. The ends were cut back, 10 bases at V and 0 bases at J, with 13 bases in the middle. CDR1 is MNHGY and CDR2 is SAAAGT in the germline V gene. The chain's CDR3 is CATKAGNSNQPQHF. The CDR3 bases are TGTGCCACCAAGGCAGGGAATAGCAATCAGCCCCAGCATTTT.

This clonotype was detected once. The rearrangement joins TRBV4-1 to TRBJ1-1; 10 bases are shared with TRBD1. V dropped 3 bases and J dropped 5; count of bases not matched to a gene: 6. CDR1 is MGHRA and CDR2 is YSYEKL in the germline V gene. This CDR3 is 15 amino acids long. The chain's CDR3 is CASSHGDRGGTEAFF. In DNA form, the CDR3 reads TGCGCCAGCAGCCACGGGGACAGGGGAGGGACTGAAGCTTTCTTT.

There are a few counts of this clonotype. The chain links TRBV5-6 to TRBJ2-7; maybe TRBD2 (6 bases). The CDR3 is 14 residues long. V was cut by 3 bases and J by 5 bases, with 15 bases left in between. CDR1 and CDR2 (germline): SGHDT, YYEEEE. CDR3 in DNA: TGTGCCAGCAGCTCTGGTGGAGGGATGGACGAGCAGTACTTC. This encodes CASSSGGGMDEQYF.